This is a list of T cell receptor beta chains from one sample in a study of T cell responses to AZD1222 COVID-19 vaccine. Sequenced by immunoSEQ multiplex PCR; TCRdb stores in-frame clones only, minus some. In the table there are around 200,000 clones, 88% of which are singletons. The sample here was peripheral blood, taken on day 0 of AZD1222 vaccination. These receptors came from an adult in good health. Both conserved end residues are part of each CDR3. Fields, in order: J gene, D gene, V gene, clone size, CDR3 DNA, CDR3 protein. A D gene is named only where the DNA matches it firmly. A clone size is listed for some rows: how often the clone was seen (once, few, many), or a class if it is expanded.

>TRBJ1-5|TRBD1|TRBV2|-
TGTGCCAGCAGGACACAGACAGGGGGCTTAGAGCCCCAGCATTTT
CASRTQTGGLEPQHF
>TRBJ2-3|TRBD1|TRBV6-4|-
TGTGCCAGCATGCCTAGGGACGGGGTGGGACAGGTAGGTAGCACAGATACGCAGTATTTT
CASMPRDGVGQVGSTDTQYF
>TRBJ1-2|-|TRBV28|few
TGTGCCAGCAGTCCGGGGGGACTCCAAACCACCTATGGCTACACCTTC
CASSPGGLQTTYGYTF
>TRBJ1-2|-|TRBV6-5|-
TGTGCCAGCAAACAGGGTTGGGGCTACACCTTC
CASKQGWGYTF
>TRBJ2-5|TRBD1|TRBV5-1|-
TGCGCCAGCAGCTTGGCCGGGACAGGGGTTAGCGAGACCCAGTACTTC
CASSLAGTGVSETQYF
>TRBJ1-1|-|TRBV10-2|-
TGCGCCAGCAGTGACGGCAGGTTCTCTGAAGCTTTCTTT
CASSDGRFSEAFF
>TRBJ1-4|-|TRBV27|-
TGTGCCAGCAGACCCTGGGGGGAAGGTGAAAAACTGTTTTTT
CASRPWGEGEKLFF
>TRBJ2-1|-|TRBV13|-
TGTGCCAGCAGCTTAGGCCGGATAGAGCAGTTCTTC
CASSLGRIEQFF
>TRBJ1-2|TRBD1|TRBV2|once
TGTGCCAGCAGGGATCCGGGACAGCTCTATGGCTACACCTTC
CASRDPGQLYGYTF
>TRBJ1-1|-|TRBV20-1|-
TGCAGTGCCACACCTATGGTCGAAGCTTTCTTT
CSATPMVEAFF
>TRBJ2-5|-|TRBV20-1|-
TGCAGTGCTAGTTCCGGCATCGGGGGGACCCAGTACTTC
CSASSGIGGTQYF
>TRBJ2-1|TRBD1|TRBV5-1|-
TGCGCCAGCAGCTACGGGACAGATTCCTACAATGAGCAGTTCTTC
CASSYGTDSYNEQFF
>TRBJ2-2|TRBD1|TRBV4-1|once
TGCGCCAGCAGCGGACCCCGGGACAGGGGTCGGAACACCGGGGAGCTGTTTTTT
CASSGPRDRGRNTGELFF
>TRBJ2-3|-|TRBV5-4|-
TGTGCCAGCAGGTCGCGGGGGCACACTAGCACAGATACGCAGTATTTT
CASRSRGHTSTDTQYF
>TRBJ1-2|TRBD1|TRBV29-1|-
TGCAGCGTTGCAGGGGGAATTGGCTATGGCTACACCTTC
CSVAGGIGYGYTF
>TRBJ2-1|TRBD2|TRBV7-3|-
TGTGCCAGCAGCCCCACCCCGACTAGCGGGGGCTACAATGAGCAGTTCTTC
CASSPTPTSGGYNEQFF
>TRBJ2-3|TRBD2|TRBV11-3|-
TGTGCCAGCAGTTTAGGGACTAGCGGGGGCCGCACAGATACGCAGTATTTT
CASSLGTSGGRTDTQYF
>TRBJ2-3|TRBD2|TRBV9|-
TGTGCCAGCGTCAGGGGGACTAGCGGCACAGATACGCAGTATTTT
CASVRGTSGTDTQYF
>TRBJ1-1|-|TRBV7-9|few
TGTGCCAGCAGCTTAGGGGGTGAAGCTTTCTTT
CASSLGGEAFF
>TRBJ2-7|-|TRBV4-2|few
TGTGCCAGCAGCCCGGAAAGGTCCTACGAGCAGTACTTC
CASSPERSYEQYF
>TRBJ1-6|-|TRBV28|-
TGTGCCAGCAGTTTACTCTTATTGATCGTAACCCTCCACTTT
CASSLLLLIVTLHF
>TRBJ1-2|-|TRBV9|-
TGTGCCAGCAGCGTAACTCTAATGGGGGCTCTCGGAAGCTACACCTTC
CASSVTLMGALGSYTF
>TRBJ1-1|TRBD1|TRBV27|-
TGTGCCAGCAGGACCTTAACCGGGACAGCTCTAAACACTGAAGCTTTCTTT
CASRTLTGTALNTEAFF
>TRBJ2-1|TRBD2|TRBV27|-
TGTGCCAGCAGTTCTCCTGGACTAGCGGGGGCGATCTCCTACAATGAGCAGTTCTTC
CASSSPGLAGAISYNEQFF
>TRBJ1-2|TRBD1|TRBV4-3|-
TGCGCCAGCAGCCAAGTCCGGTTGGAGGGGGCTTACTATGGCTACACCTTC
CASSQVRLEGAYYGYTF
>TRBJ2-7|-|TRBV11-3|-
TGTGCCAGCAGCTTAGACCCTAGCTCCTACGAGCAGTACTTC
CASSLDPSSYEQYF
>TRBJ2-3|-|TRBV12-3/TRBV12-4|-
TGTGCCAGCAGTACTCTTGATACGCAGTATTTT
CASSTLDTQYF
>TRBJ1-1|TRBD1|TRBV7-3|-
TGTGCCAGCAGCTTAACAGGACAGGGGGCGAAGGCTTTCTTT
CASSLTGQGAKAFF
>TRBJ2-5|TRBD1|TRBV3-1/TRBV3-2|-
TGTGCCAGCAGCCTAAGGGGGCCTCAAGAGACCCAGTACTTC
CASSLRGPQETQYF
>TRBJ2-7|-|TRBV30|-
TGTGCCTGTACCGGTGGGGCCTACGAGCAGTACTTC
CACTGGAYEQYF
>TRBJ2-7|TRBD2|TRBV7-8|-
TGTGCCAGCAGCTTTAAATGGGAGGGCAGGGTCTCCGAGCAGTACTTC
CASSFKWEGRVSEQYF
>TRBJ1-6|-|TRBV4-3|-
TGCGCCAGCAGCCAAGACCGCCGGACGACAAATTCACCCCTCCACTTT
CASSQDRRTTNSPLHF
>TRBJ1-2|-|TRBV29-1|-
TGCAGCGTTGGTAGAGGCCCGGGCTATGGCTACACCTTC
CSVGRGPGYGYTF
>TRBJ2-5|TRBD1|TRBV29-1|once
TGCAGCGTTGAAGGTGAACAGGGGAGAGGAGAGACCCAGTACTTC
CSVEGEQGRGETQYF
>TRBJ2-7|-|TRBV12-3/TRBV12-4|-
TGTGCCAGCAGTTTGGCCCTACGGGGCGAGCAGTACTTC
CASSLALRGEQYF
>TRBJ2-3|-|TRBV18|-
TGTGCCAGCTCACCACCCGGAACAGATACGCAGTATTTT
CASSPPGTDTQYF
>TRBJ1-4|TRBD1|TRBV19|-
TGTGCCAGTAGGCCCCATGGGACAGAAGAAAAACTGTTTTTT
CASRPHGTEEKLFF
>TRBJ1-4|-|TRBV6-5|-
TGTGCCAGCAGTTACTCGGACAAAAAACTGTTTTTT
CASSYSDKKLFF
>TRBJ1-1|TRBD1|TRBV5-1|-
TGCGCCAGCAGCCGACAGGGTACGAACACTGAAGCTTTCTTT
CASSRQGTNTEAFF
>TRBJ2-3|-|TRBV28|-
TGTGCCAGCATCCCAGGGGACTCAGATACGCAGTATTTT
CASIPGDSDTQYF
>TRBJ2-1|-|TRBV5-1|-
TGCGCCAGCAGCCCATCGAGTCCCGATGAGCAGTTCTTC
CASSPSSPDEQFF
>TRBJ1-1|-|TRBV7-6|-
TGTGCCAGCAGCTTAGAGCTGAACACTGAAGCTTTCTTT
CASSLELNTEAFF
>TRBJ2-6|TRBD1|TRBV6-2/TRBV6-3|-
TGTGCCAGCAGTAAACGCAGGGACAGGGTGACTGGGGCCAACGTCCTGACTTTC
CASSKRRDRVTGANVLTF
>TRBJ1-1|-|TRBV29-1|-
TGCAGCGTCCAGGGAGGGCAGGGTGGCACTGAAGCTTTCTTT
CSVQGGQGGTEAFF
>TRBJ1-2|TRBD1|TRBV5-4|-
TGTGCCAGCAGCTTTGGTGGGGGGGACAGGGGAAACTATGGCTACACCTTC
CASSFGGGDRGNYGYTF
>TRBJ1-1|-|TRBV6-5|-
TGTGCCAGCAGGTGGACATGGAACACTGAAGCTTTCTTT
CASRWTWNTEAFF